This TCR beta chain was observed in a study of blood T cell repertoires in COVID-19. Profiling relied on immunoSEQ multiplex PCR, and the TCRdb table lists in-frame clones only, not all of them. The sample has approximately 97,000 clones; 80% to 90% are singletons. This CDR3 has 12 amino acids. Germline CDR1 reads MDHEN; CDR2 reads SYDVKM. Trimming cost V 1 base and J 8 bases, with 5 bases left between them. The receptor comes from a woman older than 75 with acute or convalescent COVID-19. The rearrangement uses TRBV28 and TRBJ2-2; no clear D gene. The specimen sequenced was peripheral blood. The CDR3 bases are TGTGCCAGCAGTTTATTGAGGGGGGAGCTGTTTTTT. Amino acids: CASSLLRGELFF.